Each of the 17 T cell receptor beta chains below was sequenced from the same sample in a study of PD-1 blockade in mismatch repair-deficient tumors. Some clones are missing from TCRdb's copy, which holds only in-frame ones; the method was immunoSEQ multiplex PCR. The table lists roughly 50,000 clones, more than 65% of them singletons. The sample here was peripheral blood, taken roughly 21 weeks after starting pembrolizumab. The receptors come from an adult with mismatch repair-deficient cancer.

The chain's CDR3 is CASSLKSGGDTEAFF. CDR3 in DNA: TGTGCCAGCAGCTTAAAGTCGGGGGGAGACACTGAAGCTTTCTTT. V usage is TRBV13 and J usage is TRBJ1-1; possible D gene TRBD1, 5 bases. The CDR3 consists of 15 residues. Trimming left V 2 bases short and J 3 bases short, with 13 bases between. Germline CDR1 reads PRHDT; CDR2 reads FYEKMQ (reference sequence).

V gene TRBV7-2 combines with J gene TRBJ2-6; 9 bases fit TRBD1. The V and J ends lost 5 bases and 4 bases, in that order; junction bases with no gene match: 12. The germline gives CDR1 SGHTA, CDR2 FQGNSA. There are 18 residues in the CDR3. The CDR3 protein is CASSLLPGQGYGANVLTF. The CDR3 region has the DNA TGTGCCAGCAGCCTCCTCCCGGGACAGGGTTACGGGGCCAACGTCCTGACTTTC.

The CDR3 region has the DNA TGTGCCAGCAGTTACCTTTCCCAGGGTTATGGCTACACCTTC. This sequence encodes CASSYLSQGYGYTF. The J gene is TRBJ1-2, the V gene TRBV6-5, with D possibly matching TRBD1 (5 bases). The CDR3 consists of 14 residues. Germline V gene data show CDR1 as MNHEY and CDR2 as SVGAGI. V was clipped by 2 bases and J by 5 bases, with 12 bases between them.

The chain has TRBV7-9 and TRBJ1-1, with 10 positions matching TRBD1. V shed 5 bases and J 5 bases; nucleotides not matched to a gene: 14. The CDR3 consists of 17 residues. CDR1 is SEHNR and CDR2 is FQNEAQ in the germline V gene (reference sequence). The CDR3 reads CASSPGPGQGYSTEAFF. Here the CDR3 DNA reads TGTGCCAGCAGCCCAGGTCCGGGACAGGGGTATAGTACTGAAGCTTTCTTT.

The genes are TRBV7-8 and TRBJ1-1, with a weak D call TRBD1 (5 bases). The V gene's germline CDR1 is SGHVS and CDR2 FQNEAQ. Trimming stripped 3 bases from V and 1 base from J, with 12 bases between. CDR3 length: 15 amino acids. CDR3: CASSFGGKGNTEAFF. The CDR3 region has the DNA TGTGCCAGCAGCTTTGGGGGAAAGGGGAACACTGAAGCTTTCTTT.

This chain joins TRBV10-1 and TRBJ2-3, with 7 positions matching TRBD1. CDR3 length: 17 amino acids. The V gene end was trimmed by 2 bases and the J gene end by 3 bases; junction bases not matched to a gene: 11. Looked up from germline, CDR1 is WNHNN and CDR2 is SYGVQD (reference sequence). Written as DNA, the CDR3 is TGCGCCAGCAGTGAGAAGGGGGCTCGTTTATGGACAGATACGCAGTATTTT. Translated: CASSEKGARLWTDTQYF.

The V and J genes are TRBV7-9 and TRBJ2-5; 7 nucleotides align to TRBD1. Germline assignment: CDR1 SEHNR and CDR2 FQNEAQ (reference sequence). Losses at the gene ends were 6 bases for V and 1 base for J; bases not matched to a gene: 5. The CDR3 sequence is 14 residues long. The CDR3: CASSYTGVQETQYF. The CDR3 DNA follows: TGTGCCAGCAGTTATACAGGGGTCCAAGAGACCCAGTACTTC. The variable domain in full, completed from reference TRBV7-9 and TRBJ2-5, reads DTGVSQNPRHKITKRGQNVTFRCDPISEHNRLYWYRQTLGQGPEFLTYFQNEAQLEKSRLLSDRFSAERPKGSFSTLEIQRTEQGDSAMYLCASSYTGVQETQYFGPGTRLLVL.

The chain has TRBV12-5 and TRBJ2-2, with D possibly being TRBD2 (5 bases). Trimming stripped 2 bases from V and 7 bases from J, with 8 bases between. This CDR3 comprises 13 residues. Per the germline V gene, CDR1 is LGHNT and CDR2 is FRNRAP. The CDR3 here is CASGLRGIGELFF. The DNA for the CDR3 is TGTGCTAGTGGTTTGCGAGGGATCGGGGAGCTGTTTTTT.

V and J are TRBV30 and TRBJ1-2; D might be TRBD1 (5 bases). The V end lost 1 base, the J end lost 7 bases, and 10 bases lay between the germline ends. Germline values: CDR1 GTSNPN, CDR2 SVGIG (reference sequence). The CDR3 extends over 12 amino acids. CDR3 residues: CAWSASRGGYTF. CDR3 nucleotides: TGTGCCTGGAGTGCGAGTAGGGGTGGCTACACCTTC.

The V call is TRBV27, the J call TRBJ2-7; D remains ambiguous. Trimming took 2 bases from V and 2 from J, leaving 22 bases between them. The CDR3 covers 18 residues. From germline, CDR1 is MNHEY and CDR2 SMNVEV (reference sequence). Written as DNA, the CDR3 is TGTGCCAGCAGTTTACGGCGGCCGCCGGAATACGATACCTACGAGCAGTACTTC. Its protein is CASSLRRPPEYDTYEQYF.

V gene TRBV9 combines with J gene TRBJ1-1; TRBD1 is a possible D gene (6 bases). The CDR3 runs 15 residues. The V end lost 3 bases, the J end lost 6 bases, and 18 bases lay between the germline ends. The germline V gene has CDR1 SGDLS and CDR2 YYNGEE. The CDR3 DNA reads as TGTGCCAGCAGCGCATATAAAGGACAGCGCGCTGAAGCTTTCTTT. Translated: CASSAYKGQRAEAFF.

This clone appeared a few times. The rearrangement uses TRBV19 and TRBJ2-2; D is perhaps TRBD2 (6 bases). There are 14 residues in the CDR3. The V gene lost 5 bases and the J gene lost 1 base, with 8 bases spanning the gap. CDR1 is LNHDA and CDR2 is SQIVND in the germline V gene (reference sequence). In DNA form, the CDR3 reads TGTGCCAGTAGTGGTAGCGGGAACACCGGGGAGCTGTTTTTT. Its protein product is CASSGSGNTGELFF.

In this sample, this clone turned up a few times. The chain couples TRBV6-6 to TRBJ2-7, with a tentative D call TRBD1 (6 bases). The V end was cut by 5 bases, the J end by 7 bases, with 12 bases between. The CDR3 is made up of 12 amino acids. Looked up from germline, CDR1 is MNHNY and CDR2 is SVGAGI (reference sequence). CDR3 loop: CASSQTGTEQYF. The DNA for the CDR3 is TGTGCCAGCAGTCAAACAGGGACGGAGCAGTACTTC.

V and J are TRBV5-1 and TRBJ2-2; D not resolved. CDR1 is SGHRS, CDR2 YFSETQ, per germline. The germline V and J ends were trimmed by 1 base and 4 bases, with 8 bases remaining between them. CDR3 size: 14 residues. CDR3 nucleotides: TGCGCCAGCAGCTTGTCGTATAGCACCGGGGAGCTGTTTTTT. It encodes CASSLSYSTGELFF.

J is TRBJ1-2 and V is TRBV6-5; the D gene is possibly TRBD1 (5 bases). CDR1 and CDR2 from the germline V gene are MNHEY and SVGAGI. The CDR3 covers 14 residues. V was cut by 0 bases and J by 4 bases, with 9 bases left in between. The CDR3 protein is CASSYSGGSYGYTF. The CDR3 nucleotides are TGTGCCAGCAGTTACTCTGGGGGGTCCTATGGCTACACCTTC.

The V gene is TRBV6-6, the J gene TRBJ2-7; possibly TRBD1 for D (6 bases). CDR3 length: 13 residues. V shed 5 bases and J shed 0 bases, with 8 bases lying between them. From germline, CDR1 is MNHNY and CDR2 SVGAGI (reference sequence). The CDR3: CASSPQGSYEQYF. Here the CDR3 DNA reads TGTGCCAGCAGTCCACAGGGCTCCTACGAGCAGTACTTC.

V usage is TRBV27 and J usage is TRBJ2-1; D not resolved. This CDR3 is built from 14 residues. V shed 4 bases and J shed 0 bases, with 7 bases lying between them. The germline V gene encodes CDR1 MNHEY and CDR2 SMNVEV (reference sequence). This chain's CDR3 is CASSWGSSYNEQFF. CDR3 coding DNA: TGTGCCAGCAGTTGGGGTAGCTCCTACAATGAGCAGTTCTTC.